The T cell receptor (beta chain) described here comes from a study of blood T cell repertoires in COVID-19. Background on the study: Samples taken during acute and convalescent COVID-19 were collected in the United States, Italy and Spain. Sources were T cells, B-cell-depleted T cells, or PBMCs; the material itself was cDNA or gDNA.

The V and J ends lost 1 base and 7 bases, in that order; junction bases with no gene match: 6. The CDR3 covers 15 residues. CDR1 and CDR2 from the germline V gene are SGHTA and FQGNSA. Only in-frame clones appear in the TCRdb table, and some are missing; sequencing was by immunoSEQ multiplex PCR. The sample includes some 270,000 clones, around nine tenths seen only once; the top ten take about 1.6%. This clone was recorded once. This sequence originates from a woman aged 55-69 years who had recovered from COVID-19. The chain recombines TRBV7-2 with TRBJ2-1, with 8 bases fitting TRBD1. The sequencing sample was made of peripheral blood. The CDR3 spells CASSLGQGARNEQFF. The CDR3 DNA reads TGTGCCAGCAGCTTAGGGCAGGGGGCAAGGAATGAGCAGTTCTTC.